This TCR beta chain appears in the sequencing data of a study of CD8+CD57+ T cells in acquired aplastic anemia. Overall study findings and caveats: Both patients and controls carried the same twenty-nine CD8+ CDR3 sequences.

A few counts support this clonotype. As yet, its antigen is unknown. Genomic DNA, serving as template, underwent TCR beta VDJ and CDR3 profiling. Via MiXCR, TCRdb re-called the reads, giving one row per CDR3 protein. The sample has some 200,000 distinct CDR3 sequences, over 40% seen once. The ends lost 3 bases at V and 3 bases at J; junction bases unmatched: 5. The CDR3 totals 15 residues. All patients picked for sequencing had shown, by flow cytometry, an expansion of CD8+CD57+ cells. This clonotype originated in a human donor with aplastic anemia. The specimen sequenced was sorted CD4+, CD8+, or CD8+CD57+ T cells (not recorded which) from PBMCs. The chain is built from TRBV12-3 or TRBV12-4 and TRBJ1-5; 7 bases match TRBD1. The CDR3 DNA reads as TGTGCCAGCAGTTTGGGGGGACAGAACAATCAGCCCCAGCATTTT. Its translation: CASSLGGQNNQPQHF.